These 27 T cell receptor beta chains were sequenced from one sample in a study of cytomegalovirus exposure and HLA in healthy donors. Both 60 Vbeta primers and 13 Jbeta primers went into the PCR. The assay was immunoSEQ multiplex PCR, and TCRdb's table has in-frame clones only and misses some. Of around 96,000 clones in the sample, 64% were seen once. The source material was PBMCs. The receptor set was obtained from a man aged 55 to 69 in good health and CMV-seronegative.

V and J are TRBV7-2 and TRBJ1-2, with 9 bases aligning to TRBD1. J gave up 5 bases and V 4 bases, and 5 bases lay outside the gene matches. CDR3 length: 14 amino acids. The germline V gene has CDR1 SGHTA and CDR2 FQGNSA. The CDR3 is CASSYRTGEYGYTF. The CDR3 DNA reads TGTGCCAGCAGCTACAGGACAGGGGAGTATGGCTACACCTTC. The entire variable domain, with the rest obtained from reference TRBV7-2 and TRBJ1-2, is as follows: GAGVSQSPSNKVTEKGKDVELRCDPISGHTALYWYRQSLGQGLEFLIYFQGNSAPDKSGLPSDRFSAERTGGSVSTLTIQRTQQEDSAVYLCASSYRTGEYGYTFGSGTRLTVV.

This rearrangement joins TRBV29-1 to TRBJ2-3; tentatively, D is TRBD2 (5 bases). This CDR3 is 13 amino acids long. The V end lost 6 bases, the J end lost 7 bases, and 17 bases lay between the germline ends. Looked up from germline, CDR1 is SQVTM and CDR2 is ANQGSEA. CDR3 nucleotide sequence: TGCAGCGTCGCCAGCGGACGGGGAAATACGCAGTATTTT. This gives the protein CSVASGRGNTQYF.

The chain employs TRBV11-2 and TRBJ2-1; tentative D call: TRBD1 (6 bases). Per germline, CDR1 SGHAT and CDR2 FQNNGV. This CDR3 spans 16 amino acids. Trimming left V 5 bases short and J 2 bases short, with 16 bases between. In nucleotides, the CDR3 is TGTGCCAGCAGCATACAACAGGGTAGCCCCTACAATGAGCAGTTCTTC. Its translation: CASSIQQGSPYNEQFF.

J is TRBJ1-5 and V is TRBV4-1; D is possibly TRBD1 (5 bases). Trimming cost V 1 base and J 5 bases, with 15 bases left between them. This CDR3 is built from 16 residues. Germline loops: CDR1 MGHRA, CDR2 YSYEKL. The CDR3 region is CASSQGGGTSYQPQHF. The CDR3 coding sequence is TGCGCCAGCAGCCAAGGGGGGGGAACATCTTATCAGCCCCAGCATTTT.

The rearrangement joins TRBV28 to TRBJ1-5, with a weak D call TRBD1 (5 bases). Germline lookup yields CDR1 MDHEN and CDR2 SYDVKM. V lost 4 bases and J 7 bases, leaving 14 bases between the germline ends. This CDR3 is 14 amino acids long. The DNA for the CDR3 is TGTGCCAGCAGTTCGGCGGGGGACGGCCAGCCCCAGCATTTT. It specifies CASSSAGDGQPQHF.

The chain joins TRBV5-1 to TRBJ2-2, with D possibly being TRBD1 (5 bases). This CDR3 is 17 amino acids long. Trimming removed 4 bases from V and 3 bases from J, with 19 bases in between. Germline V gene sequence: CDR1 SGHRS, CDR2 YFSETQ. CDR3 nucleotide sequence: TGCGCCAGCAGCAACCAGGGCTTAGCAAGGGACACCGGGGAGCTGTTTTTT. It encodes CASSNQGLARDTGELFF.

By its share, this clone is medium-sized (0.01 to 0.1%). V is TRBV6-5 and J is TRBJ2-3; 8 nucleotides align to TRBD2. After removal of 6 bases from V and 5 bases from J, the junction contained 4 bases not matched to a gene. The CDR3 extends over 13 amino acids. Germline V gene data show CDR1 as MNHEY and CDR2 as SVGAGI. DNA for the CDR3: TGTGCCAGCAGCGGACTAGCTGGAGATACGCAGTATTTT. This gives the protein CASSGLAGDTQYF.

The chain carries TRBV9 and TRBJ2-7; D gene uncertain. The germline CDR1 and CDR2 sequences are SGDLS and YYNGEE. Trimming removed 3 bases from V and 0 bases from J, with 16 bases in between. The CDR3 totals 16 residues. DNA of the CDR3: TGTGCCAGCAGCGCATCTCGGTACCAGGCCTCCTACGAGCAGTACTTC. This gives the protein CASSASRYQASYEQYF. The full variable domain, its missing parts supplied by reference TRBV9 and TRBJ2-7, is DSGVTQTPKHLITATGQRVTLRCSPRSGDLSVYWYQQSLDQGLQFLIQYYNGEERAKGNILERFSAQQFPDLHSELNLSSLELGDSALYFCASSASRYQASYEQYFGPGTRLTVT.

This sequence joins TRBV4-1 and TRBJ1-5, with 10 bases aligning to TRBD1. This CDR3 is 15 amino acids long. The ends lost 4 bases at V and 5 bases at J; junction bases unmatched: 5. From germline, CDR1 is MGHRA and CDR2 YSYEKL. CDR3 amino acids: CASSRLGQGHQPQHF. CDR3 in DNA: TGCGCCAGCAGCCGGTTGGGACAGGGGCATCAGCCCCAGCATTTT.

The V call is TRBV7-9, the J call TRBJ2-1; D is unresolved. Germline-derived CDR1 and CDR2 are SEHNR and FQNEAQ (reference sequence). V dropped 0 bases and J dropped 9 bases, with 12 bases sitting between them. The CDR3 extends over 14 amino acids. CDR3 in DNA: TGTGCCAGCAGCTTAGCAGGTCCCCAGGTTGAGCAGTTCTTC. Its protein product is CASSLAGPQVEQFF.

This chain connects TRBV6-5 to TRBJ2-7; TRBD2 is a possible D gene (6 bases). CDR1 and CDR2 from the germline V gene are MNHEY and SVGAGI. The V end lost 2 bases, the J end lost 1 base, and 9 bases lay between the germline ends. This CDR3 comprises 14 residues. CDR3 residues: CASSYAGSSYEQYF. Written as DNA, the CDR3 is TGTGCCAGCAGTTACGCGGGGAGTTCCTACGAGCAGTACTTC.

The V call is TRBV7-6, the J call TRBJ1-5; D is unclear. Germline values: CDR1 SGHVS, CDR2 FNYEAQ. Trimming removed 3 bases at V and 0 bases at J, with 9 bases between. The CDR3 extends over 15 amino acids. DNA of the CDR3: TGTGCCAGCAGCTTTAGTGCCTATAGCAATCAGCCCCAGCATTTT. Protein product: CASSFSAYSNQPQHF.

Written as DNA, the CDR3 is TGTGCCAGCAGTGAGCGGGGACAGGGGGCGGGCAATGAGCAGTTCTTC. Translating it yields CASSERGQGAGNEQFF. V is TRBV6-1 and J is TRBJ2-1, with 12 bases lining up with TRBD1. This CDR3 region has 16 residues. Germline V lookup: CDR1 MNHNS, CDR2 SASEGT. Trimming at V came to 3 bases and at J to 6 bases, leaving 6 bases not matched to a gene.

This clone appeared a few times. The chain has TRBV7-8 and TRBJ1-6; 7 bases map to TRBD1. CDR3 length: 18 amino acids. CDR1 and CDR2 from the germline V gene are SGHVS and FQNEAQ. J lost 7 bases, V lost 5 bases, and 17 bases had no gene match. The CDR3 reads CASSLLTTGRVKNSPLHF. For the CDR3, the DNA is TGTGCCAGCAGCCTGCTAACGACAGGGAGAGTAAAGAATTCACCCCTCCACTTT. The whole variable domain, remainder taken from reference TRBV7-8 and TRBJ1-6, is GAGVSQSPRYKVAKRGQDVALRCDPISGHVSLFWYQQALGQGPEFLTYFQNEAQLDKSGLPSDRFFAERPEGSVSTLKIQRTQQEDSAVYLCASSLLTTGRVKNSPLHFGNGTRLTVT.

The CDR3 reads CASSWTASTDTQYF. CDR3 nucleotide sequence: TGTGCCAGCAGTTGGACTGCTAGCACAGATACGCAGTATTTT. This chain links TRBV25-1 with TRBJ2-3, with D tentatively TRBD2 (5 bases). CDR1 and CDR2 from the germline V gene are MGHDK and SYGVNS. V was clipped by 5 bases and J by 0 bases, with 9 bases between them. This CDR3 spans 14 amino acids.

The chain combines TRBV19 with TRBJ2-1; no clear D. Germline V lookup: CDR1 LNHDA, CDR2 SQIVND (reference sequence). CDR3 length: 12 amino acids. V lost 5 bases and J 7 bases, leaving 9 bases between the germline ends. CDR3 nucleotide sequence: TGTGCCAGTAGTCGTTTGCGGAATGAGCAGTTCTTC. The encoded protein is CASSRLRNEQFF. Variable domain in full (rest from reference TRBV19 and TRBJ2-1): DGGITQSPKYLFRKEGQNVTLSCEQNLNHDAMYWYRQDPGQGLRLIYYSQIVNDFQKGDIAEGYSVSREKKESFPLTVTSAQKNPTAFYLCASSRLRNEQFFGPGTRLTVL.

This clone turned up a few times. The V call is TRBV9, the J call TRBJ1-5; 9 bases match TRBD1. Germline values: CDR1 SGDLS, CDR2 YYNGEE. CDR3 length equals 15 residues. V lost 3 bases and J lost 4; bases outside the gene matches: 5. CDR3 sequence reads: CASSAGDRDNQPQHF. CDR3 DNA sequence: TGTGCCAGCAGCGCAGGGGACAGGGATAATCAGCCCCAGCATTTT.

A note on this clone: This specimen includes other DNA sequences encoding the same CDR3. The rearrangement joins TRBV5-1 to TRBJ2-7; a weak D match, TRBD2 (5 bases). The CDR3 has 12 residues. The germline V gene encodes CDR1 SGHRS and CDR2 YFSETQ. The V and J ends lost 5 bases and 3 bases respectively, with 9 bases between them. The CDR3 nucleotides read TGCGCCAGCAGTGGAGGAGTCTACGAGCAGTACTTC. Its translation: CASSGGVYEQYF.

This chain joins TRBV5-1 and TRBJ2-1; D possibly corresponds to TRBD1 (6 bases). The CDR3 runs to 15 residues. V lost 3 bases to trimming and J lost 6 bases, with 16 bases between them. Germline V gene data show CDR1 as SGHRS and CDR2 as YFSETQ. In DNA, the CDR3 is TGCGCCAGCAGCTCGGAGGTCCAGGGGACCAATGAGCAGTTCTTC. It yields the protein CASSSEVQGTNEQFF.

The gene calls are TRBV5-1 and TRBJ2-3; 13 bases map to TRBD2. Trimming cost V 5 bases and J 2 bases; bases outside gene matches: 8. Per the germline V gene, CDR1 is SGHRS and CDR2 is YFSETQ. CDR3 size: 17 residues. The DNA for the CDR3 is TGCGCCAGCAGGGACGGGACTAGCGGGACTATCACAGATACGCAGTATTTT. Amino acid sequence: CASRDGTSGTITDTQYF.

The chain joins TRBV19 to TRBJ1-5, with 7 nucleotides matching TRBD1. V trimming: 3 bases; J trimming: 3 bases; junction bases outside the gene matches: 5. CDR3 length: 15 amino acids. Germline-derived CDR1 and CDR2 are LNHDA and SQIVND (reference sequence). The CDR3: CASSIEGTDNQPQHF. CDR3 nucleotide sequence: TGTGCCAGTAGTATTGAGGGGACAGACAATCAGCCCCAGCATTTT.

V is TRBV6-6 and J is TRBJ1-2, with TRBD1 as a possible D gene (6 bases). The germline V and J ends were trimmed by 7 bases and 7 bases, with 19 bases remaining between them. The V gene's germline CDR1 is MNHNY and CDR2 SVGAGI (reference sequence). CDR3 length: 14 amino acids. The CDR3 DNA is TGTGCCAGCACCGTAATCTCAGGGGTCTCTGGCTACACCTTC. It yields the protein CASTVISGVSGYTF.

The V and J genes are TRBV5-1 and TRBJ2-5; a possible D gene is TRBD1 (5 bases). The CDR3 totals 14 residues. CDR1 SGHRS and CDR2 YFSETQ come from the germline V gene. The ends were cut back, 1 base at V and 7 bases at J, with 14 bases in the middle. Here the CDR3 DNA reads TGCGCCAGCAGCTTGTCGCAGGGAATGGGGACCCAGTACTTC. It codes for CASSLSQGMGTQYF.

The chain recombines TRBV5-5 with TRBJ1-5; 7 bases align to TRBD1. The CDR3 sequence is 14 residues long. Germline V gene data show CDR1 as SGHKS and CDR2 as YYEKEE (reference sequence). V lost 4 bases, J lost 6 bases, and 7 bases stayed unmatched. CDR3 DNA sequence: TGTGCCAGCAGCCGCCAGGGGGGCCCTCAGCCCCAGCATTTT. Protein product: CASSRQGGPQPQHF.

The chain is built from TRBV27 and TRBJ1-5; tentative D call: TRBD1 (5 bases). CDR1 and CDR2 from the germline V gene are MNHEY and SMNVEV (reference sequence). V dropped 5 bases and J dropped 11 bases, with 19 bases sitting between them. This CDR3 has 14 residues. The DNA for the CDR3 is TGTGCCAGCAGTCCCCGACAGTGGGCGACGACCCAGCATTTT. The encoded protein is CASSPRQWATTQHF.

DNA of the CDR3: TGTGCCAGCTTTCCACCGGGACAGGGTCCAGATACGCAGTATTTT. It encodes CASFPPGQGPDTQYF. The chain recombines TRBV28 with TRBJ2-3; 9 nucleotides agree with TRBD1. The germline CDR1 and CDR2 sequences are MDHEN and SYDVKM. This CDR3 is 15 amino acids long. V lost 8 bases, J lost 4 bases, and 10 bases stayed unmatched. Based on the CDR3 plus reference TRBV28 and TRBJ2-3, the full variable domain is DVKVTQSSRYLVKRTGEKVFLECVQDMDHENMFWYRQDPGLGLRLIYFSYDVKMKEKGDIPEGYSVSREKKERFSLILESASTNQTSMYLCASFPPGQGPDTQYFGPGTRLTVL.

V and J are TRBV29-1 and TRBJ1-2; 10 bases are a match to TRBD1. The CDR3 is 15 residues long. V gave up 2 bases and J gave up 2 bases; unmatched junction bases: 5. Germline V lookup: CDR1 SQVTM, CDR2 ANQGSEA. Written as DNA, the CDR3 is TGCAGCGTTGAACGGGACAGGGGATACAACTATGGCTACACCTTC. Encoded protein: CSVERDRGYNYGYTF.